This is a list of T cell receptor beta chains from one sample in a study of cytomegalovirus exposure and HLA in healthy donors. Data came from immunoSEQ multiplex PCR; TCRdb stores just in-frame clones and leaves some out. The data show some 60,000 clones, roughly 80% seen once. Sequencing was performed on PBMCs. The receptor set was obtained from a woman aged 40 to 55 in good health and CMV-seronegative. The CDR3 runs from the conserved cysteine through the conserved F or W. Clone size, where shown, is once, few, many, or a class for clones that have expanded.

clone_size	cdr3_length	v_call	j_call	cdr3_aa
few	13	TRBV5-4	TRBJ2-7	CASSLGGVSEQYF
NA	14	TRBV6-5	TRBJ1-2	CASSYRTGGYGYTF
NA	15	TRBV5-1	TRBJ1-1	CASNRDTTGGTEAFF
NA	14	TRBV7-2	TRBJ2-7	CASSLGGTDYEQYF
few	15	TRBV6-1	TRBJ1-6	CASSEEAGGNSPLHF
NA	15	TRBV14	TRBJ2-3	CASSQGRLGGDTQYF
once	14	TRBV27	TRBJ2-1	CASSQKGTANEQFF
NA	19	TRBV19	TRBJ2-2	CASSRLAGETALDTGELFF
NA	14	TRBV11-3	TRBJ2-7	CASSPPGHPYEQYF
once	15	TRBV27	TRBJ1-1	CASSTLGTANTEAFF
NA	15	TRBV7-2	TRBJ2-2	CASSLAGPYTGELFF
NA	14	TRBV7-9	TRBJ2-5	CASSYGTDQETQYF
NA	16	TRBV10-3	TRBJ2-2	CAIRFTSGIGTGELFF
NA	15	TRBV28	TRBJ2-1	CASRTGTGNYNEQFF
once	14	TRBV19	TRBJ2-7	CASSIGLSAYEQYF
NA	16	TRBV25-1	TRBJ1-1	CASSVRTGSGLREAFF
NA	15	TRBV29-1	TRBJ2-1	CSSLGLPSSYNEQFF
NA	13	TRBV7-3	TRBJ2-1	CASSERNREEQFF
NA	13	TRBV10-3	TRBJ1-1	CAISESVAGEAFF
NA	13	TRBV29-1	TRBJ2-2	CSVEDDSTGELFF
few	15	TRBV11-2	TRBJ2-2	CASSGRQVWSGELFF
NA	15	TRBV29-1	TRBJ2-7	CSVVGFGTGGYEQYF
NA	15	TRBV6-5	TRBJ1-3	CASSPRGDPGNTIYF
NA	17	TRBV5-1	TRBJ1-2	CASSTSGLPLRDYGYTF
large	14	TRBV11-2	TRBJ2-7	CASSSSGTGFEQYF
NA	16	TRBV4-3	TRBJ1-5	CASSQDRVFSNQPQHF
NA	11	TRBV6-1	TRBJ2-3	CASLLADTQYF
NA	15	TRBV2	TRBJ1-1	CASSDIGTGNTEAFF
NA	12	TRBV9	TRBJ2-1	CASSRDYPEQFF
NA	11	TRBV29-1	TRBJ2-5	CSSRQQETQYF
NA	16	TRBV7-9	TRBJ2-4	CASSLEGRGAKNIQYF
NA	18	TRBV21-1	TRBJ2-1	CASSLWEGEIGSYNEQFF
NA	19	TRBV7-2	TRBJ2-5	CASSLAVLTSGRSQETQYF
NA	16	TRBV7-2	TRBJ2-5	CASRSRGSGVGETQYF